This T cell receptor beta chain was retrieved from a study of early T cells in non-severe SARS-CoV-2 infection. Study-level points and caveats: Lookups in VDJdb leaned toward anti-spike CD8 responses and missed private and CD4 specificities.

Researchers tagged individual cDNA molecules with unique molecular identifiers. One entry per CDR3 protein results from TCRdb running MiXCR on the 5' RACE reads. The sample lists around 57,000 distinct CDR3 sequences; approximately 12% were seen once. On this clonotype: Its specificity is not known.

Deletions cut 6 bases from V and 8 bases from J, with 22 bases between. CDR3 length equals 15 residues. This sequence originates from an adult who was a healthcare worker with PCR-confirmed SARS-CoV-2 infection or an uninfected control (not recorded which). The gene calls are TRBV12-3 or TRBV12-4 and TRBJ1-1, with a weak D call TRBD1 (6 bases). Source material: whole blood. CDR3: CASRSFAGTRGEAFF. The CDR3 region has the DNA TGTGCCAGCAGATCCTTTGCCGGGACACGGGGAGAAGCTTTCTTT.